This T cell receptor (beta chain) was sequenced in a study of spatial heterogeneity in lung cancer. Germline V gene lookup returns CDR1 MNHEY and CDR2 SVGAGI. V shed 2 bases and J shed 7 bases, with 10 bases lying between them. The length of the CDR3 is 13 residues. TCR cDNA molecules were tagged individually, and each one carried a unique molecular identifier. TCRdb called the 5' RACE reads again in MiXCR, with one record for every CDR3 protein. The table has 100,000 to 120,000 distinct CDR3 sequences, approximately 10% seen once. Time point of the sample: blood at routine non-recurrence follow-up after resection. Unsorted tumor, nontumor lung tissue or cryopreserved PBMC supplied the whole RNA.

V and J are TRBV6-5 and TRBJ2-3; D unclear. The source material was PBMCs, sampled at follow-up. This receptor was obtained from a female donor with early-stage non-small cell lung cancer. The CDR3 DNA sequence: TGTGCCAGCAGTTACAGTTCGGACCATACGCAGTATTTT. Translation: CASSYSSDHTQYF.